This T cell receptor (beta chain) appears in the sequencing data of a study of OX40 agonist ivuxolimab in advanced cancers. Background for the entire study: Ivuxolimab, which targeted the costimulatory receptor OX40 (CD134), was an agonistic, fully human IgG2 monoclonal antibody. Intravenous ivuxolimab was administered to patients every 2 weeks at six dose levels: 0.01, 0.1, 0.3, 1.5, 3 and 10 mg/kg. Among the roughly 50 dose-escalation patients, approximately 20 had hepatocellular carcinoma, 15 or so melanoma, 9 renal cell carcinoma and 9 head and neck cancer. In the dose-escalation cohort, 82.7% of patients were male, and the mean age was approximately 60 years, with a range of about 20 to 79. Prior anti-PD-1, anti-PD-L1 or anti-CTLA-4 therapy was permitted, and approximately 40% of dose-escalation patients had received checkpoint inhibitors. Partial responses occurred in three dose-escalation patients: two with cutaneous melanoma and one with hepatocellular carcinoma. The purpose of peripheral TCRbeta sequencing was to test whether ivuxolimab changed TCR sequence diversity and led to clonal T-cell expansion. The paper reports the monotherapy dose-escalation portion (N ≈ 50 patients) of the phase I ivuxolimab trial. Paper-wide results and their limitations: The antigen specificity of the peripheral T cells that underwent clonal expansion was not determined. At doses of 0.1 to 3.0 mg/kg, clonal expansion of both CD4+ and CD8+ blood T cells was observed from baseline to week 6. Low levels of normalized T-cell clonal expansion were also seen in some patients who did not respond. After ivuxolimab, more expanded clones were found on average in CD8+ T cells than in CD4+ T cells. Partial responders in the 0.1-3.0 mg/kg groups had among the lowest normalized peripheral clonal expansion, especially among CD8+ T cells.

This clone turned up a few times. Its specific antigen is unknown. It has no much larger one-base neighbor in the sample; base qualities were not kept. Patients with a history of autoimmune disease or receiving systemic immunosuppression were excluded from the trial. In every dose cohort, peripheral blood was drawn for TCR sequencing at baseline, cycle 4 day 1, and cycle 7 day 1. The samples were drawn from a first-in-human, open-label, multicenter phase I dose-escalation trial of ivuxolimab. Adults with locally advanced or metastatic melanoma, renal cell, hepatocellular, or head and neck squamous cell carcinoma were enrolled in the trial. Before TCR sequencing, CD4+ T cells and CD8+ T cells were sorted from peripheral blood as separate populations. Genomic DNA was extracted from sorted cells for sequencing of the TCRbeta CDR3 region. TCRbeta CDR3 regions were sequenced using the immunoSEQ Assay. TCRdb holds this immuneACCESS table with in-frame rearrangements only. Some clones are missing; in checked studies, unresolved V genes explain under half, and the rest has no known cause. A total of under 20,000 clones appear in this sample, 84% of them only once. Around 4% of the sample is in the top ten clones.

From a lookup of the germline V gene, CDR1 and CDR2 are SGHRS and YFSETQ. The CDR3 sequence holds 12 residues, the cysteine and phenylalanine included. Here the CDR3 DNA is all that survives: 36 bases in frame from base 1. At the junction V is shortened by 2 bases and J by 4 bases, with 6 bases in between. This sequence uses TRBV5-1 and TRBJ2-5, with the D gene too uncertain to name. The source of this sequence is an adult with an advanced solid tumor such as melanoma, head and neck, liver or kidney cancer. Sequencing was performed on CD4+ or CD8+ T cells sorted from blood, taken in a trial of the OX40 agonist ivuxolimab. The nucleotide sequence is given as TGCGCCAGCAGCTTTAGCAGAGAGACCCAGTACTTC. It specifies CASSFSRETQYF.